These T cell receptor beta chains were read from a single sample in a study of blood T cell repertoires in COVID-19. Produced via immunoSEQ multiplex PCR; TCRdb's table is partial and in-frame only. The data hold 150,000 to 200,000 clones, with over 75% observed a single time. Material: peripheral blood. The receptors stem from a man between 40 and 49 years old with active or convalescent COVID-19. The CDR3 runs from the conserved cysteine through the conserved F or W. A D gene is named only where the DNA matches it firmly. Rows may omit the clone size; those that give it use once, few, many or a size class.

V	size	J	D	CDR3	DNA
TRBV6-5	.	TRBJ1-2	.	CASTTLRQPNYGYTF	TGTGCCAGCACCACCTTGAGGCAGCCGAACTATGGCTACACCTTC
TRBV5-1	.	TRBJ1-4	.	CASSRGDAGGGEKLFF	TGCGCCAGCAGCCGGGGAGACGCGGGCGGAGGAGAAAAACTGTTTTTT
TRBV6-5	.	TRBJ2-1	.	CASSLVGGPSNEQFF	TGTGCCAGCAGTCTGGTGGGGGGGCCTAGCAATGAGCAGTTCTTC
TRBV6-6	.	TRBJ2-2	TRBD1	CASSPDGTGGVSGELFF	TGTGCCAGCAGTCCTGACGGGACAGGGGGTGTTTCCGGGGAGCTGTTTTTT
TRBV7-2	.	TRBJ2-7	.	CASSWGTSLGYEQYF	TGTGCCAGCAGCTGGGGGACATCCCTGGGGTACGAGCAGTACTTC
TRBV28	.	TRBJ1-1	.	CASSLMVAGNTEAFF	TGTGCCAGCAGTTTAATGGTCGCGGGGAACACTGAAGCTTTCTTT
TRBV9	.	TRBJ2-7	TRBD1	CASSVGTGGDILGEQYF	TGTGCCAGCAGCGTAGGGACAGGGGGCGACATTTTGGGCGAGCAGTACTTC
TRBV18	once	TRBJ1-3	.	CASSPHRVIGKSLYF	TGTGCCAGCTCACCACACAGGGTTATTGGAAAGAGCCTATATTTT
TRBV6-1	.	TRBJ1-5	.	CASSEIYAGQPQHF	TGTGCCAGCAGTGAAATTTACGCGGGCCAGCCCCAGCATTTT
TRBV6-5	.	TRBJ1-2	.	CASSPHPEGGHGYTF	TGTGCCAGCAGTCCCCACCCCGAGGGAGGGCATGGCTACACCTTC
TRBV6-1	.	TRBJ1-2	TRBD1	CASSENTGVGDGYTF	TGTGCCAGCAGTGAAAATACAGGGGTAGGGGATGGCTACACCTTC
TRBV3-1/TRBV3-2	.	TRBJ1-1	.	CASSQKVGGAFF	TGCGCCAGCAGCCAAAAGGTCGGCGGAGCTTTCTTT
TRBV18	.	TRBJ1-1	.	CASSLRRDTEAFF	TGTGCCAGCTCACTTAGACGGGACACTGAAGCTTTCTTT
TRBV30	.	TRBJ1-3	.	CAWTSGRVSGNTIYF	TGTGCCTGGACCTCGGGGAGGGTCTCTGGAAACACCATATATTTT
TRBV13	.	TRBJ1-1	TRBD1	CASSGAPTTGSTTEAFF	TGTGCCAGCAGCGGAGCACCCACGACAGGGAGTACCACTGAAGCTTTCTTT
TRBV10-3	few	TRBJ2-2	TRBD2	CAISETVGLEAGELFF	TGTGCCATCAGTGAGACGGTGGGACTAGAGGCCGGGGAGCTGTTTTTT
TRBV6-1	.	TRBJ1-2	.	CASSEGARYYGYTF	TGTGCCAGCAGTGAAGGGGCCCGTTACTATGGCTACACCTTC
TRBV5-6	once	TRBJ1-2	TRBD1	CASSRDRNYGYTF	TGTGCCAGCAGCCGGGACAGAAACTATGGCTACACCTTC
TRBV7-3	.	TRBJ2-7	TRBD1	CASSLLGTGGYEQYF	TGTGCCAGCAGCTTACTCGGGACAGGGGGTTACGAGCAGTACTTC
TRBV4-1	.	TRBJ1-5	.	CASSQAWQGKRNQPQHF	TGCGCCAGCAGCCAAGCGTGGCAGGGAAAACGCAATCAGCCCCAGCATTTT
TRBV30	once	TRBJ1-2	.	CAWSSGERRIYTF	TGTGCCTGGAGCTCAGGGGAGAGAAGGATCTACACCTTC
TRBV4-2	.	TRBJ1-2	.	CASRGASGDVGYTF	TGTGCCAGCAGGGGGGCTTCAGGCGACGTAGGCTACACCTTC
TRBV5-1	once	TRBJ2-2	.	CASSCGTVNTGELFF	TGCGCCAGCAGCTGCGGGACAGTGAACACCGGGGAGCTGTTTTTT
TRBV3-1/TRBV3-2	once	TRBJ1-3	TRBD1	CASSQGDRGGNTIYF	TGTGCCAGCAGCCAAGGGGACAGGGGCGGAAACACCATATATTTT
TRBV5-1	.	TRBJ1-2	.	CASSLYTDPNYGYTF	TGCGCCAGCAGCCTTTATACAGATCCTAACTATGGCTACACCTTC
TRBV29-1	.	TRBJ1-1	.	CSVEDSSLGTEAFF	TGCAGCGTTGAGGACAGTTCGCTTGGCACTGAAGCTTTCTTT
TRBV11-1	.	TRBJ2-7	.	CASSSRQNYEQYF	TGTGCCAGCAGCTCCCGACAGAACTACGAGCAGTACTTC
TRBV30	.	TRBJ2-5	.	CAWNSPRGSPLNVQETQYF	TGTGCCTGGAATAGCCCTCGGGGGTCACCCTTGAATGTCCAAGAGACCCAGTACTTC
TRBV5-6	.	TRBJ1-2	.	CASSLGPVDYGYTF	TGTGCCAGCAGCTTGGGGCCAGTTGACTATGGCTACACCTTC
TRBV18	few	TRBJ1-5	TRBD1	CASSRDRGPNQPQHF	TGTGCCAGCTCCCGGGACAGGGGGCCAAATCAGCCCCAGCATTTT
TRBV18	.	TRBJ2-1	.	CASSPVGTNYNEQFF	TGTGCCAGCTCACCAGTCGGGACAAACTACAATGAGCAGTTCTTC
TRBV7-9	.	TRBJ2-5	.	CASSLAWSGSQETQYF	TGTGCCAGCAGCTTAGCGTGGTCAGGTTCTCAAGAGACCCAGTACTTC
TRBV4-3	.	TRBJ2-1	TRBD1	CASSHTGQGLSYNEQFF	TGCGCCAGCAGCCATACGGGACAGGGTCTATCCTACAATGAGCAGTTCTTC
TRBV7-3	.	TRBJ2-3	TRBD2	CASSPGRGGPDTQYF	TGTGCCAGCAGCCCAGGTCGGGGGGGCCCAGATACGCAGTATTTT
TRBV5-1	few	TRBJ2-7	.	CASSQGRGTDTYEQYF	TGCGCCAGCAGCCAAGGGCGCGGGACAGATACTTACGAGCAGTACTTC
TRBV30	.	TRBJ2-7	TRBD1	CAWTQGAGEQYF	TGTGCCTGGACCCAGGGGGCGGGCGAGCAGTACTTC
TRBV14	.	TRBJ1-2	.	CASSQGRGPYGYTF	TGTGCCAGCAGCCAAGGCAGGGGTCCTTATGGCTACACCTTC